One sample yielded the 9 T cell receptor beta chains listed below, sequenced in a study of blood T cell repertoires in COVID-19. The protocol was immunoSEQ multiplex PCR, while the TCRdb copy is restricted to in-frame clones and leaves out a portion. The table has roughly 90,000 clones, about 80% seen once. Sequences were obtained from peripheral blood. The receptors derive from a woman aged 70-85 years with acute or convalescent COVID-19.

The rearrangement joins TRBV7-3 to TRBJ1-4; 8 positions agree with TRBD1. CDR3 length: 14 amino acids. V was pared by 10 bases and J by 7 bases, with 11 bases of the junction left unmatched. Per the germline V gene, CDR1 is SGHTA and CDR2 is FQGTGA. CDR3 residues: CATPPGQGCEKLFF. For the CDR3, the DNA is TGTGCCACCCCCCCAGGACAGGGTTGTGAAAAACTGTTTTTT.

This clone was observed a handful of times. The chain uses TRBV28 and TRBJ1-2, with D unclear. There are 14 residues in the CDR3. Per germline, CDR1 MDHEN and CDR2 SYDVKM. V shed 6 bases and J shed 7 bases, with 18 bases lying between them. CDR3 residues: CASRDHGRGGGYTF. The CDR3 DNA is TGTGCCAGCAGGGATCACGGCCGGGGTGGTGGCTACACCTTC.

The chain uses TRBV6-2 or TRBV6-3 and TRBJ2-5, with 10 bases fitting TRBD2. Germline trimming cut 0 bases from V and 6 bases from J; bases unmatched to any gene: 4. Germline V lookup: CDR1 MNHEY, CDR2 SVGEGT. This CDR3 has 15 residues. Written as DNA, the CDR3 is TGTGCCAGCAGTTACTCCATTACTAGCGGGAAGACCCAGTACTTC. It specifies CASSYSITSGKTQYF.

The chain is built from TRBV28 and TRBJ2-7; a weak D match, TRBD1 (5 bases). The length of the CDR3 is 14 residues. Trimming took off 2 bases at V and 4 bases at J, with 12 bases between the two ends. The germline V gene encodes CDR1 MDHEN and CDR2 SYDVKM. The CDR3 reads CASSLLGAYYEQYF. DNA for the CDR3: TGTGCCAGCAGTTTACTAGGGGCCTATTACGAGCAGTACTTC.

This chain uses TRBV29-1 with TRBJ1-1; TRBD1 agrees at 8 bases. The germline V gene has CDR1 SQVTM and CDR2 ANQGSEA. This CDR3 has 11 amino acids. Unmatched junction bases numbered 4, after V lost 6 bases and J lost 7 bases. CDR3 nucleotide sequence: TGCAGCGTCAGACAGGGGAATGAAGCTTTCTTT. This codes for CSVRQGNEAFF.

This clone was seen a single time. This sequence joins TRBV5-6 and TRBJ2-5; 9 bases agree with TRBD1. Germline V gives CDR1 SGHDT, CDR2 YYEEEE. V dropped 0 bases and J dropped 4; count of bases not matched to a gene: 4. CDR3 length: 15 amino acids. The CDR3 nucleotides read TGTGCCAGCAGCTTGGCGGGACAGGGAGGAGAGACCCAGTACTTC. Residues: CASSLAGQGGETQYF.

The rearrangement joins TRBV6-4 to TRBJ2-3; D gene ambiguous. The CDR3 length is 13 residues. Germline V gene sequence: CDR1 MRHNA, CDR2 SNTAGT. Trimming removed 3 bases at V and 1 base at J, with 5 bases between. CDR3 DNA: TGTGCCAGCAGTGAGTCCGGCACAGATACGCAGTATTTT. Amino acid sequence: CASSESGTDTQYF.

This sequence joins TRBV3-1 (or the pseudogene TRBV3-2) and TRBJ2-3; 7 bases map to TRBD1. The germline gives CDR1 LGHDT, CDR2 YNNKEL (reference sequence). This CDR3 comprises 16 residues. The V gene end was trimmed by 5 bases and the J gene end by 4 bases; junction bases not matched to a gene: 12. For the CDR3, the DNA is TGTGCCAGCAGCGAAAGCCAAGGGACAGCTTCAGATACGCAGTATTTT. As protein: CASSESQGTASDTQYF.

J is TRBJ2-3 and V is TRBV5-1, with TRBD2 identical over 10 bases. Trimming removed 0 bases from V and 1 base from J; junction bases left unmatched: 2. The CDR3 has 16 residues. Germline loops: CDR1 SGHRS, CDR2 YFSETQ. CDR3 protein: CASSLDGTSGTDTQYF. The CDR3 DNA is TGCGCCAGCAGCTTGGATGGGACTAGCGGCACAGATACGCAGTATTTT.